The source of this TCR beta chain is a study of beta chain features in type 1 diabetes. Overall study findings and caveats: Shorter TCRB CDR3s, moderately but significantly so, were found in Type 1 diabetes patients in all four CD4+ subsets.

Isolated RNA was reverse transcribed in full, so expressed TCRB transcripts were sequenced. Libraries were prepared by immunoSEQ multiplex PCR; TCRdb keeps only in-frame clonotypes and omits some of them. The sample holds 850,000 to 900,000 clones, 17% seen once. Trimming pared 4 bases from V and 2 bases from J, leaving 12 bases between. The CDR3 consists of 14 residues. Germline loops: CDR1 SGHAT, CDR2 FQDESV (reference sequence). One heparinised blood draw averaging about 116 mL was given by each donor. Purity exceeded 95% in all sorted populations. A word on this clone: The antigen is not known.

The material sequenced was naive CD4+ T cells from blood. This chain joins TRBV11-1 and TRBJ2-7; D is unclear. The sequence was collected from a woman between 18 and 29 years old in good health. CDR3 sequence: CASSSRTDTYEQYF. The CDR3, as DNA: TGTGCCAGCAGCTCACGGACGGATACCTACGAGCAGTACTTC.